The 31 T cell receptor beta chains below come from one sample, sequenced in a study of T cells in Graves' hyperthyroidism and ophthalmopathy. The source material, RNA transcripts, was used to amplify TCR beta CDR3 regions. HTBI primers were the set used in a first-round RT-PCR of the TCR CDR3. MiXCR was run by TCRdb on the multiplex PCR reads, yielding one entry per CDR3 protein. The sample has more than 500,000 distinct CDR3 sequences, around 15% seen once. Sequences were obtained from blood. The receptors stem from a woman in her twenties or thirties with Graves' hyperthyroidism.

The DNA of the CDR3 is TGTGCCTGGAGTGGTAGCGCCACTGAAGCTTTCTTT. It yields the protein CAWSGSATEAFF. The rearrangement joins TRBV30 to TRBJ1-1; D remains unclear. The CDR3 has 12 residues. The germline V gene encodes CDR1 GTSNPN and CDR2 SVGIG (reference sequence). The ends were cut back, 1 base at V and 4 bases at J, with 7 bases in the middle.

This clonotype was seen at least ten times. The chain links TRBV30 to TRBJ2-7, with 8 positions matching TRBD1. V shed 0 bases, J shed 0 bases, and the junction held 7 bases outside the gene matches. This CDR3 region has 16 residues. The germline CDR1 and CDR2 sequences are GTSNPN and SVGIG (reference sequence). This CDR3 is CAWSVLAGTGSYEQYF. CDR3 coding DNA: TGTGCCTGGAGTGTACTCGCCGGGACAGGCTCCTACGAGCAGTACTTC.

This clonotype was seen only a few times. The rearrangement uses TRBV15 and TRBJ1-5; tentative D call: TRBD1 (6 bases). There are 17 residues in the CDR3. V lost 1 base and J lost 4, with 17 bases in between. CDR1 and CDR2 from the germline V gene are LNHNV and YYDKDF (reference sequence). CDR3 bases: TGTGCCACCAGCAGAGTCGCCCTGGGGGCGAGTAATCAGCCCCAGCATTTT. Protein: CATSRVALGASNQPQHF.

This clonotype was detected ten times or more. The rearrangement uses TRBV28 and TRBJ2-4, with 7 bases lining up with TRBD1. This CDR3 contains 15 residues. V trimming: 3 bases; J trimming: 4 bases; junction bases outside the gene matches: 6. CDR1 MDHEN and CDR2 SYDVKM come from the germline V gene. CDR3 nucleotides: TGTGCCAGCAGTTTTCGGGGACAGCTTAAAAACATTCAGTACTTC. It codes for CASSFRGQLKNIQYF.

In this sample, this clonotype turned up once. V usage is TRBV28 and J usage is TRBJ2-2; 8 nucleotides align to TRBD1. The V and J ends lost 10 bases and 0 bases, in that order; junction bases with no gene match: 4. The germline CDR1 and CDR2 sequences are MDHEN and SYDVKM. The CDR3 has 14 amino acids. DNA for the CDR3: TGTGCCACATCAGGGGGCGCGAACACCGGGGAGCTGTTTTTT. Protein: CATSGGANTGELFF.

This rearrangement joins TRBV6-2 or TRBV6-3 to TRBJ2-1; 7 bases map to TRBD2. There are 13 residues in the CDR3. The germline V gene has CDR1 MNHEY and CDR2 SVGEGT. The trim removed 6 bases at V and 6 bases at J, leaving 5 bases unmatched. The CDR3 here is CASSLTSPNEQFF. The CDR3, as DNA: TGTGCCAGCAGCTTGACTAGCCCCAATGAGCAGTTCTTC.

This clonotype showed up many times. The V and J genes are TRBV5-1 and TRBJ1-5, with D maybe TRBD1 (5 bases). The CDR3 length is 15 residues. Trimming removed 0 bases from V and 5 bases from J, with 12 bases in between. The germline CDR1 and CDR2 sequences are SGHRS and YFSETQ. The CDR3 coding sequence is TGCGCCAGCAGCTTGGGAGGGACGGAGGATCAGCCCCAGCATTTT. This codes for CASSLGGTEDQPQHF.

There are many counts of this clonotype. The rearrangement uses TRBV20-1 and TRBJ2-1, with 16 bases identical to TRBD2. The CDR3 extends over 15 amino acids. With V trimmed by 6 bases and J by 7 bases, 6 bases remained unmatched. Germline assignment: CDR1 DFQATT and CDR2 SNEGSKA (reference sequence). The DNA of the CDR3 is TGCAGTGCAGGGGGGACTAGCGGGAGGGCGAATGAGCAGTTCTTC. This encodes CSAGGTSGRANEQFF.

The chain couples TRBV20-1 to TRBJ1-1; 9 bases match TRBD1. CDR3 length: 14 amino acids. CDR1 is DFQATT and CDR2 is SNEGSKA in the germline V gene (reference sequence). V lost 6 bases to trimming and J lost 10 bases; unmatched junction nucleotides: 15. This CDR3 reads CSAQGTGWVVGAFF. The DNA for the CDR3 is TGCAGTGCCCAGGGGACAGGGTGGGTAGTGGGAGCTTTCTTT.

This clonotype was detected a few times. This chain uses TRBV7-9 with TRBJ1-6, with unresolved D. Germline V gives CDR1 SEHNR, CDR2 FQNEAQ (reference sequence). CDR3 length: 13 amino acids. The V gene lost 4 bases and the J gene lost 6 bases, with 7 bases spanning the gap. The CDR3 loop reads CASSSTRNSPLHF. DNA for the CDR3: TGTGCCAGCAGCTCCACGCGTAATTCACCCCTCCACTTT.

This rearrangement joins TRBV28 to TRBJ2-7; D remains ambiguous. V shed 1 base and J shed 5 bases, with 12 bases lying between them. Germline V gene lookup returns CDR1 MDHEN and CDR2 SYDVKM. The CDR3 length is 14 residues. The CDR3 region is CASSLLGPEHEQYF. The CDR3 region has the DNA TGTGCCAGCAGTTTATTAGGGCCAGAACACGAGCAGTACTTC.

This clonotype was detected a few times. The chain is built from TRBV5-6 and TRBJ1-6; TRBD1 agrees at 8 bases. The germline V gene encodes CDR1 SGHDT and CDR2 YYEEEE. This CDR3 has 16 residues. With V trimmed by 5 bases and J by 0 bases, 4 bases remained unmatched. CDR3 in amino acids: CASRAQGGSYNSPLHF. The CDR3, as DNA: TGTGCCAGCAGGGCACAGGGGGGCTCCTATAATTCACCCCTCCACTTT.

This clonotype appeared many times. Here the CDR3 DNA reads TGTGCCTCGACCCGGGACAGCGATACCTACGAGCAGTACTTC. This encodes CASTRDSDTYEQYF. The chain couples TRBV30 to TRBJ2-7; 7 bases are a match to TRBD1. Losses at the gene ends were 7 bases for V and 2 bases for J; bases not matched to a gene: 11. The CDR3 has 14 amino acids. From germline, CDR1 is GTSNPN and CDR2 SVGIG (reference sequence).

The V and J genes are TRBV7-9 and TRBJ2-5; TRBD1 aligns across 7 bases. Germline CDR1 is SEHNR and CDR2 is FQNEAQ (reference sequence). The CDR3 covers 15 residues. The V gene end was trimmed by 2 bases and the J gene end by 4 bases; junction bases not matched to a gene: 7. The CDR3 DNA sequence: TGTGCCAGCAGCTTATCAGAGGGGGCGGGAGAGACCCAGTACTTC. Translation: CASSLSEGAGETQYF.

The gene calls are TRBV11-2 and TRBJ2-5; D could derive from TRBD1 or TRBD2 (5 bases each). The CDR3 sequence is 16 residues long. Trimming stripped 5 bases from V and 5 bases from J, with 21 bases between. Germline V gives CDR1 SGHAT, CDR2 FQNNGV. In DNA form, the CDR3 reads TGTGCCAGCAGCACCGGGACCGCTCCGCCCCGGGAGACCCAGTACTTC. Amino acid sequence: CASSTGTAPPRETQYF.

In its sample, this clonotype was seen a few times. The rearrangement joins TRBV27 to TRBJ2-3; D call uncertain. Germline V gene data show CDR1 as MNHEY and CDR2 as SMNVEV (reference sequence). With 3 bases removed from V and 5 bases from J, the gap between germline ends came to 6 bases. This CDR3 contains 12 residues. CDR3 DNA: TGTGCCAGCAGTTTCCGACAAGATACGCAGTATTTT. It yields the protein CASSFRQDTQYF.

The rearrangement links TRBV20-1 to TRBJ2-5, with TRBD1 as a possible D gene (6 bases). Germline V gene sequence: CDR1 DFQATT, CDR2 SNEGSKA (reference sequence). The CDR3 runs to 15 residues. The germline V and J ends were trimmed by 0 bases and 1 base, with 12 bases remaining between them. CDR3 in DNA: TGCAGTGCTAGAGATAACAGGGCCCCCCAAGAGACCCAGTACTTC. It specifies CSARDNRAPQETQYF.

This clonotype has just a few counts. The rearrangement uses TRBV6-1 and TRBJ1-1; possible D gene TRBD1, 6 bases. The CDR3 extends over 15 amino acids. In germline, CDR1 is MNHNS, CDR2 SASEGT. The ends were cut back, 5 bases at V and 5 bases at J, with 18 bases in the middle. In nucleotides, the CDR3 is TGTGCCAGCAGTCCGCCAGCAGGGGCGGTTACTGAAGCTTTCTTT. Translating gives CASSPPAGAVTEAFF.

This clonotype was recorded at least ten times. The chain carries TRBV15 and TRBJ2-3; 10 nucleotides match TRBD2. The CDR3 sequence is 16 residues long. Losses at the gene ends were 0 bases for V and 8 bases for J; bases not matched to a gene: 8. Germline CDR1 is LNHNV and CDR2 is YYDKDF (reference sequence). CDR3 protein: CATSRDRLAGAATQYF. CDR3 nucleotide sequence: TGTGCCACCAGCAGAGATCGGCTAGCGGGAGCGGCTACGCAGTATTTT.

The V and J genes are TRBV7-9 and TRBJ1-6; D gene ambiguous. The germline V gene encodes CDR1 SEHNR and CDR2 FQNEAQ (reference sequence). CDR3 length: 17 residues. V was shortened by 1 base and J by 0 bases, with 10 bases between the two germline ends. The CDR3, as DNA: TGTGCCAGCAGCTTAGTCACGAGGAGCTCCTATAATTCACCCCTCCACTTT. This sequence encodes CASSLVTRSSYNSPLHF.

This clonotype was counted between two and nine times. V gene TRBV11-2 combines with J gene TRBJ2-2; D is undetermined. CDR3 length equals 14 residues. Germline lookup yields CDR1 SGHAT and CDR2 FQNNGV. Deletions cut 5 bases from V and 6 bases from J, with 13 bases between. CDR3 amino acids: CASSPHRGAGELFF. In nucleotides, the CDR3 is TGTGCCAGCAGCCCACATAGAGGTGCCGGGGAGCTGTTTTTT.

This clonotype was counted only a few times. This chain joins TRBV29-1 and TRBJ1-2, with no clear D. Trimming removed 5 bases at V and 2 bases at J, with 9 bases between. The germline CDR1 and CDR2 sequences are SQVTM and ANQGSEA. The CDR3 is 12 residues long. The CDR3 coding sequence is TGCAGCGTTAACCTTGGGAACTATGGCTACACCTTC. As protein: CSVNLGNYGYTF.

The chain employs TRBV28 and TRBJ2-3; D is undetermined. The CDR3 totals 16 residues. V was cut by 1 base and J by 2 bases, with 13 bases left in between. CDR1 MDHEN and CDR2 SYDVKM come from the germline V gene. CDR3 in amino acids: CASSLFGFLITDTQYF. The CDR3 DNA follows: TGTGCCAGCAGTTTATTTGGGTTTTTAATCACAGATACGCAGTATTTT.

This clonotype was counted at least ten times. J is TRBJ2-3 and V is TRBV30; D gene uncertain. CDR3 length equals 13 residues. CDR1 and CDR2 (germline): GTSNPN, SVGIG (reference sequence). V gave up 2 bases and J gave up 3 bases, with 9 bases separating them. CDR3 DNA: TGTGCCTGGAGTCCCGAGATAACAGATACGCAGTATTTT. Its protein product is CAWSPEITDTQYF.

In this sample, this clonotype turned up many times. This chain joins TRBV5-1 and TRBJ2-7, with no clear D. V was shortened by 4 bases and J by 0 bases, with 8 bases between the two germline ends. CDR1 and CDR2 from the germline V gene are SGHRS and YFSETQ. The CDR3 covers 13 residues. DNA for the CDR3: TGCGCCAGCAGCCCCTTTTCCTCCTACGAGCAGTACTTC. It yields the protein CASSPFSSYEQYF.

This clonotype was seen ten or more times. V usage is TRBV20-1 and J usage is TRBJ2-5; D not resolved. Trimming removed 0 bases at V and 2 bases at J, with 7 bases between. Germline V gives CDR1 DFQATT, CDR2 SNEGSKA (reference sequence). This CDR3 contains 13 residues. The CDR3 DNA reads TGCAGTGCTAGAGAGCCTTTACAAGAGACCCAGTACTTC. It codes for CSAREPLQETQYF.

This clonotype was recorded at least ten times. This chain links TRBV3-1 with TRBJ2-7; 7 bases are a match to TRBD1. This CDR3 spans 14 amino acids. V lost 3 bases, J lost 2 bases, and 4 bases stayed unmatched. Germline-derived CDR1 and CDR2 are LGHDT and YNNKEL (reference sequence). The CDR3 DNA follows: TGTGCCAGCAGCCACGGACAGGACACCTACGAGCAGTACTTC. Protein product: CASSHGQDTYEQYF.

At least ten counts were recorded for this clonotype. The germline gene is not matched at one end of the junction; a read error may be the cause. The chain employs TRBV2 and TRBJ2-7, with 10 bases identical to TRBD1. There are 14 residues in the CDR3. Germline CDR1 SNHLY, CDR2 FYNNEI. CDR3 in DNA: TGTGCCTCCACGAGGGGACAGGGGTCCTCCGAGCAGTACTTC. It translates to CASTRGQGSSEQYF.

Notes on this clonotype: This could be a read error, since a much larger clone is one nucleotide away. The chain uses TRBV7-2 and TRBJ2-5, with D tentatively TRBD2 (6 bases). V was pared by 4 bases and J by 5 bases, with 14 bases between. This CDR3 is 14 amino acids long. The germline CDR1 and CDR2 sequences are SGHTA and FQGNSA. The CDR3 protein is CASSSINRGETQYF. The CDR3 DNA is TGTGCCAGCAGCTCAATTAACCGGGGGGAGACCCAGTACTTC.

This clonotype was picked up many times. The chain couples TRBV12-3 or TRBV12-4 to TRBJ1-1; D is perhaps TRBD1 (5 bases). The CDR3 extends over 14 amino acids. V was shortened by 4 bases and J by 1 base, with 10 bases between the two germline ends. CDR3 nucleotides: TGTGCCAGCAGTTCGAGGGGATCGAACACTGAAGCTTTCTTT. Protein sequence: CASSSRGSNTEAFF.

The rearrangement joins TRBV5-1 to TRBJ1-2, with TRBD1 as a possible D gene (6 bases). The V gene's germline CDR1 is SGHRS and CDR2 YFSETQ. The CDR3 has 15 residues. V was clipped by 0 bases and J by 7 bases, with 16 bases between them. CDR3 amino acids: CASSLDTGGARGYTF. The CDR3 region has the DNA TGCGCCAGCAGCTTGGACACCGGGGGGGCGCGTGGCTACACCTTC. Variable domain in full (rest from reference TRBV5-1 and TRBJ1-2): KAGVTQTPRYLIKTRGQQVTLSCSPISGHRSVSWYQQTPGQGLQFLFEYFSETQRNKGNFPGRFSGRQFSNSRSEMNVSTLELGDSALYLCASSLDTGGARGYTFGSGTRLTVV.